This TCR beta chain appears in the sequencing data of a study of identical twins (TCRdb year 2016). Regarding the study in general: The study deep-sequenced TCR alpha and beta repertoires from monozygotic twins, unrelated adults of various ages and cord blood to test whether fetal clonotypes persist. To rule out contamination, the twin experiments were replicated at different times with different library preparation protocols.

The paper's findings and limits, for the study overall: Because the same donors could not be followed over many years, the conclusions depended on cross-sectional statistical analysis. Zero-insertion analyses could be partly confounded by invariant T cells such as MAIT and iNKT, although diverse VJ usage argued against such confounding for most clonotypes. Abundant cord blood beta clonotypes carried fewer insertions; young adult naive repertoires showed a weaker similar trend, while memory repertoires showed none. Out-of-frame TCR alpha sharing in monozygotic twins was systematically underestimated by recombination models, whereas sharing between unrelated individuals was in agreement with the recombination models. The excess sharing between twins in beta out-of-frame sequences was weaker because fewer shared sequences reduced the signal-to-noise ratio. Out-of-frame TCR alpha sequences shared between twins showed an excess of low generation-probability sequences compared with coincidental sharing between unrelated individuals.

All donors were healthy Caucasians. Three pairs of female monozygotic twins, all aged roughly 18 to 29 years, were included in the twin cohort. Peripheral blood mononuclear cells were the source from which RNA for the TCR libraries was isolated. Libraries were prepared through 5' RACE. The sequencer listed for this sample is Illumina HiSeq 2000. Template switching introduced a universal primer binding site; the final cDNA contained a unique molecular identifier, enabling accurate counting of TCR cDNA molecules. First-strand cDNA for TCR alpha and beta chains was synthesized from specific primers in the conserved constant-segment region. To control for contamination, every cDNA library was double barcoded, receiving both a SMART-Mk sample barcode and Illumina barcodes. TruSeq adapter sequences, together with Illumina sample barcodes, were added in two successive PCR steps. The TCR alpha and beta cDNA libraries were sequenced on the Illumina HiSeq platform using custom primers. The authors' pipeline ran thus. Unique molecular identifiers were extracted from raw reads with MiGEC, and CDR3 positions were determined with MiXCR. For each individual, recombination models were inferred using an EM algorithm with the repgenHMM and IGoR tools. The analysis of shared clonotypes was done with the tcR package in R, with sharing normalized by the product of cloneset sizes. Out-of-frame nonproductive sequences were analyzed to study raw recombination free of thymic and clonal selection effects. The public reads were reprocessed in TCRdb via fastp at Q25 and MiXCR, keeping in-frame beta chains. Records with the same CDR3 protein are collapsed into one entry carrying the most frequent genes and DNA. TCRdb's processing, not the authors' own work, is the source of the V and J calls. The sample table holds a few hundred thousand distinct CDR3 sequences, of which more than 9% were seen once. The ten largest clones capture around 3% of the sample.

This clonotype was counted at least ten times. Its antigen is not yet known. One base away there is no much larger clone; base qualities are not given. According to the germline V gene, CDR1 reads SGHRS and CDR2 reads YFSETQ. Trimming costs V 0 bases and J 6 bases, and their ends lie 9 bases apart. Including the terminal cysteine and phenylalanine, the CDR3 comprises 13 residues. Only the CDR3 part of the read is kept: 39 bases, read in frame from the first base. The data were also submitted as part of a second study, on yellow fever vaccine responses in identical twins. As described in the second report: According to the authors, in identical twins the way T cells responded to vaccination appeared partly convergent and partly personalized. The study precisely tracked vaccine-responding T cell clones in identical twins.

Recombination connected TRBV5-1 to TRBJ1-2; a tentative D match to TRBD1 spans 6 bases. The receptor was isolated from a woman under 30 in good health. Material for sequencing was PBMCs. The CDR3 corresponds to CASSLASGDGYTF. The DNA reads as follows: TGCGCCAGCAGCTTGGCCTCAGGGGATGGCTACACCTTC.